This is a list of T cell receptor beta chains from one sample in a study of shared clonotypes between healthy human individuals. TCRdb's copy holds only in-frame clones and misses some; the assay was immunoSEQ multiplex PCR. The table has hundreds of thousands of clones, roughly 80% seen once. The sequencing sample was made of PBMCs. These receptors were obtained from a woman in her forties in good health. Some clones in this sample may be carry-over from other donors' samples. The CDR3 runs from the conserved cysteine through the conserved F or W. Fields, in order: clone size, J gene, D gene, V gene, CDR3 protein, CDR3 DNA. D genes are given only for firm matches. Clone size appears in some rows only: once, few, many, or a class for an expanded clone.

>-|TRBJ2-7|-|TRBV6-1
CASSELVRSEQYF
TGTGCCAGCAGTGAACTGGTACGGAGCGAGCAGTACTTC
>-|TRBJ2-6|TRBD1|TRBV9
CASSVGTASGANVLTF
TGTGCCAGCAGCGTGGGGACAGCTTCTGGGGCCAACGTCCTGACTTTC
>-|TRBJ2-2|TRBD2|TRBV23-1
CASTTAGGRPGELFF
TGCGCCAGCACCACGGCGGGGGGGCGCCCCGGGGAGCTGTTTTTT
>-|TRBJ2-5|-|TRBV7-9
CASSPGLNQETQYF
TGTGCCAGCAGCCCAGGCCTGAATCAAGAGACCCAGTACTTC
>-|TRBJ2-3|-|TRBV7-3
CASSFSVGTDTQYF
TGTGCCAGCAGCTTTAGCGTGGGGACAGATACGCAGTATTTT
>-|TRBJ2-1|-|TRBV4-1
CASSSWREGNEQFF
TGCGCCAGCAGCAGCTGGAGGGAAGGAAATGAGCAGTTCTTC
>-|TRBJ2-5|-|TRBV7-8
CASRGYRFRETQYF
TGTGCCAGCAGGGGGTACAGGTTCCGGGAGACCCAGTACTTC
>-|TRBJ2-7|-|TRBV7-8
CASSLNRVGGEQYF
TGTGCCAGCAGCTTAAATAGGGTTGGGGGCGAGCAGTACTTC
>-|TRBJ2-7|-|TRBV7-8
CASSPGAEEIYEQYF
TGTGCCAGCAGCCCGGGGGCCGAGGAAATATACGAGCAGTACTTC
>once|TRBJ1-2|TRBD1|TRBV23-1
CASSQRQGVGNYGYTF
TGCGCCAGCAGTCAGCGACAGGGTGTAGGTAACTATGGCTACACCTTC
>-|TRBJ2-5|-|TRBV23-1
CASTPLEQYF
TGCGCCAGTACCCCTCTTGAGCAGTACTTC
>many|TRBJ1-2|-|TRBV20-1
CSADSVYGYTF
TGCAGTGCCGACAGTGTGTATGGCTACACCTTC
>-|TRBJ2-1|-|TRBV11-2
CASSLVAGRSYNEQFF
TGTGCCAGCAGCTTAGTGGCGGGACGTTCCTACAATGAGCAGTTCTTC
>-|TRBJ2-1|-|TRBV9
CASSVLSGDSYNEQFF
TGTGCCAGCAGCGTGCTATCGGGGGACTCCTACAATGAGCAGTTCTTC
>-|TRBJ2-6|-|TRBV6-5
CASSWDPSGANVLTF
TGTGCCAGCAGTTGGGACCCCTCTGGGGCCAACGTCCTGACTTTC
>-|TRBJ2-1|-|TRBV7-8
CASSLERVVNEQFF
TGTGCCAGCAGCTTAGAAAGGGTTGTAAATGAGCAGTTCTTC
>once|TRBJ1-2|TRBD1|TRBV4-1
CASSQGGQGPLSGYTF
TGCGCCAGCAGCCAAGGGGGACAGGGCCCGCTTAGTGGCTACACCTTC
>few|TRBJ1-4|TRBD1|TRBV9
CASSVSDRGVGEKLFF
TGTGCCAGCAGCGTATCCGACAGGGGTGTAGGTGAAAAACTGTTTTTT
>-|TRBJ2-7|TRBD2|TRBV5-4
CASSLGIAGGIYEQYF
TGTGCCAGCAGCTTGGGGATAGCGGGAGGGATTTACGAGCAGTACTTC
>-|TRBJ2-1|TRBD2|TRBV15
CATSRERTSGRNEQFF
TGTGCCACCAGCAGAGAAAGGACTAGCGGGAGGAATGAGCAGTTCTTC
>-|TRBJ1-1|-|TRBV5-1
CASSWTEDTEAFF
TGCGCCAGCAGCTGGACTGAGGACACTGAAGCTTTCTTT
>-|TRBJ2-7|-|TRBV2
CAIATGPYYEQYF
TGTGCCATCGCGACAGGACCCTACTACGAGCAGTACTTC
>many|TRBJ2-7|-|TRBV18
CASSSADGSYEQYF
TGTGCCAGCTCATCCGCGGACGGGTCCTACGAGCAGTACTTC
>-|TRBJ2-2|TRBD2|TRBV6-1
CASSEAPRIAGRTGELFF
TGTGCCAGCAGTGAAGCGCCGCGGATAGCGGGGAGGACCGGGGAGCTGTTTTTT
>-|TRBJ2-6|-|TRBV7-3
CASSLTGGANVLTF
TGTGCCAGCAGCTTAACGGGCGGGGCCAACGTCCTGACTTTC
>many|TRBJ1-2|-|TRBV6-5
CASSEQGIYGYTF
TGTGCCAGCAGTGAACAGGGTATCTATGGCTACACCTTC
>-|TRBJ2-5|-|TRBV27
CASSLTTRPETQYF
TGTGCCAGCAGTTTAACGACTAGACCCGAGACCCAGTACTTC
>-|TRBJ1-3|-|TRBV5-5
CASSLMGGDSGNTIYF
TGTGCCAGCAGCTTGATGGGCGGAGACTCTGGAAACACCATATATTTT
>-|TRBJ1-4|TRBD1|TRBV7-9
CASSLAPGGANEKLFF
TGTGCCAGCAGCTTAGCCCCAGGGGGTGCTAATGAAAAACTGTTTTTT
>-|TRBJ1-3|TRBD1|TRBV19
CASSMAPGTEPGNTIYF
TGTGCCAGTAGTATGGCCCCCGGGACAGAACCTGGAAACACCATATATTTT
>-|TRBJ2-3|TRBD1|TRBV19
CASSIPTGGTNRRTDTQYF
TGTGCCAGTAGTATTCCGACAGGGGGGACTAACAGAAGGACAGATACGCAGTATTTT
>-|TRBJ2-5|TRBD2|TRBV6-5
CASRSTSGGPETQYF
TGTGCCAGCAGGTCCACTAGCGGGGGGCCTGAGACCCAGTACTTC
>-|TRBJ2-1|TRBD2|TRBV29-1
CSVSGRYNEQFF
TGCAGCGTGAGCGGGAGGTACAATGAGCAGTTCTTC
>-|TRBJ1-3|-|TRBV7-8
CASSLDPGETQGNTIYF
TGTGCCAGCAGCTTAGATCCAGGGGAAACTCAGGGGAACACCATATATTTT
>-|TRBJ2-2|TRBD2|TRBV13
CASSFSGMGTGELFF
TGTGCCAGCAGCTTTAGCGGGATGGGCACCGGGGAGCTGTTTTTT
>many|TRBJ1-2|-|TRBV4-3
CASSPVSAGGGVYGYTF
TGCGCCAGCAGCCCAGTATCCGCCGGCGGGGGAGTCTATGGCTACACCTTC
>-|TRBJ1-4|-|TRBV5-5
CASSVAGLGEKLFF
TGTGCCAGCAGCGTGGCAGGGCTCGGTGAAAAACTGTTTTTT
>-|TRBJ2-7|TRBD1|TRBV18
CASSPGTGGQGEQYF
TGTGCCAGCTCACCTGGGACAGGGGGCCAGGGGGAGCAGTACTTC
>-|TRBJ1-2|-|TRBV27
CASSSRRQGAYGYTF
TGTGCCAGCAGCTCCCGTCGGCAAGGGGCCTATGGCTACACCTTC
>-|TRBJ1-1|-|TRBV10-3
CAIPGTLPEDTEAFF
TGTGCCATCCCCGGGACACTCCCCGAGGACACTGAAGCTTTCTTT
>-|TRBJ1-2|-|TRBV27
CASSLVGDDGYTF
TGTGCCAGCAGCCTGGTTGGGGACGATGGCTACACCTTC
>-|TRBJ1-2|-|TRBV6-1
CASSEGPISSGFYGYTF
TGTGCCAGCAGTGAGGGGCCGATTTCGTCGGGGTTTTATGGCTACACCTTC
>-|TRBJ1-3|TRBD1|TRBV11-1
CASSQRQGRSSGNTIYF
TGTGCCAGCAGCCAAAGACAGGGAAGGAGCTCTGGAAACACCATATATTTT
>-|TRBJ2-1|TRBD2|TRBV9
CASSSSPGGSYNEQFF
TGTGCCAGCAGCTCCTCCCCGGGGGGCTCCTACAATGAGCAGTTCTTC
>-|TRBJ2-1|-|TRBV5-1
CASSLRTSRRAVYNEQFF
TGCGCCAGCAGCTTACGGACTTCTCGCAGGGCTGTCTACAATGAGCAGTTCTTC
>-|TRBJ2-5|TRBD2|TRBV4-2
CASSQDFASGKTQYF
TGTGCCAGCAGCCAAGATTTCGCTAGCGGGAAGACCCAGTACTTC
>-|TRBJ2-7|-|TRBV2
CASSPQPRVVYEQYF
TGTGCCAGCAGTCCACAGCCGAGGGTGGTCTACGAGCAGTACTTC